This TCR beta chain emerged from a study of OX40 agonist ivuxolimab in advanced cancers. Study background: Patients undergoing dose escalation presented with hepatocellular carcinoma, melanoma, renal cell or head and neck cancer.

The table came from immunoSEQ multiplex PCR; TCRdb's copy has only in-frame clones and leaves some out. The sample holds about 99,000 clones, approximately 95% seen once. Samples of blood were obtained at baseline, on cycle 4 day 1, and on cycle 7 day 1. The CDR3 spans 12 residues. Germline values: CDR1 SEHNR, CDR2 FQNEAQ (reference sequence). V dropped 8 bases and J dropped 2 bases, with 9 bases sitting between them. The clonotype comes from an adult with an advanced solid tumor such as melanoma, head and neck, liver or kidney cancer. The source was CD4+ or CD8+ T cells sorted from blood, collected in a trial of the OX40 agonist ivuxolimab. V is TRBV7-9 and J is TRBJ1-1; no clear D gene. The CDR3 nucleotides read TGTGCCAGCCTCTTTCCTAACACTGAAGCTTTCTTT. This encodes CASLFPNTEAFF.